Listed below are T cell receptor beta chains from one sample, sequenced in a study of T cells in Graves' hyperthyroidism and ophthalmopathy. TCRdb ran MiXCR on the multiplex PCR reads and lists one entry per CDR3 protein. The sample lists about 700,000 distinct CDR3 sequences; nearly 45% were seen once. The sequenced sample consisted of peripheral blood or thyroid tissue (not recorded which). Source of these receptors: an adult man with Graves' disease, either hyperthyroidism or ophthalmopathy (not recorded which). The CDR3 runs from the conserved cysteine through the conserved F or W. Fields, in order: J gene, D gene, V gene, CDR3 protein. D genes are given only for firm matches.

TRBJ1-1	NA	TRBV7-3	CASSLETRVKNTEAFF
TRBJ1-2	NA	TRBV2	CASSVTTGRYGYTF
TRBJ2-7	TRBD1	TRBV5-8	CASSLGDRTPDEQYF
TRBJ1-2	TRBD1	TRBV7-8	CASSLRDSPNYGYTF
TRBJ1-2	TRBD1	TRBV9	CASSEERTGYRGYGYTF
TRBJ1-6	TRBD1	TRBV7-3	CASSLIEGGQGKPLHF
TRBJ1-3	NA	TRBV7-9	CASSFGFSSGNTIYF
TRBJ1-1	NA	TRBV2	CASSPWGATEAFF
TRBJ1-1	NA	TRBV7-8	CASSLVPNPKNTEAFF
TRBJ1-6	TRBD1	TRBV6-5	CASSYRTGESPLHF
TRBJ2-2	TRBD2	TRBV2	CASRVAGLNTGELFF
TRBJ1-5	NA	TRBV2	CASSLATGASQPQHF
TRBJ2-7	NA	TRBV7-9	CASKKGGRGEPYEQYF
TRBJ2-2	NA	TRBV24-1	CATMTANTGELFF
TRBJ2-5	NA	TRBV15	CATSRDFEGETQYF
TRBJ1-6	NA	TRBV11-2	CASSTTPPGHGNSPLHF
TRBJ1-5	NA	TRBV12-3/TRBV12-4	CASSFTGLVNQPQHF
TRBJ1-1	NA	TRBV6-6	CASSRTEAFF
TRBJ1-2	TRBD1	TRBV19	CASSAGTGLSGYTF
TRBJ1-2	NA	TRBV14	CASSPTPRGNGYTF
TRBJ1-1	NA	TRBV29-1	CSVEAGAAGARTEAFF
TRBJ1-5	NA	TRBV29-1	CSVTQEGNNQPQHF
TRBJ1-5	NA	TRBV7-8	CASSPGGRPQHF
TRBJ2-7	TRBD1	TRBV20-1	CSASRRQGGSTYEQYF
TRBJ1-4	NA	TRBV12-3/TRBV12-4	CASRFVVGEKLFF
TRBJ1-2	NA	TRBV5-6	CASSTLGEEDGYTF
TRBJ2-5	NA	TRBV15	CATSRDRREETQYF
TRBJ2-5	TRBD1	TRBV7-3	CASSSHRGRRETQYF
TRBJ2-5	NA	TRBV7-2	CASSLDQGEVETQYF
TRBJ1-6	NA	TRBV6-1	CASRDATSSPLHF
TRBJ1-2	TRBD1	TRBV25-1	CASSLEEGQLGGYTF
TRBJ2-5	TRBD2	TRBV15	CATSRTSGRAAETQYF
TRBJ1-2	NA	TRBV29-1	CSVEWEGYTF
TRBJ2-5	NA	TRBV7-9	CASSPHNLETQYF
TRBJ2-5	NA	TRBV5-1	CASSLDQETRYF
TRBJ1-4	NA	TRBV10-2	CASSDLKGRDEKLFF
TRBJ1-2	TRBD1	TRBV29-1	CSVRPGQSGNTF
TRBJ1-1	NA	TRBV25-1	CASFGGDIRTEAFF
TRBJ1-3	NA	TRBV9	CASSVEGNTIYF
TRBJ2-3	NA	TRBV7-2	CASSPRTDTQYF
TRBJ1-5	NA	TRBV2	CASSETGVCQPQHF
TRBJ1-6	TRBD1	TRBV7-9	CASSADRDRVDSPLHF
TRBJ2-7	NA	TRBV15	CATSRGGTGPYF
TRBJ2-5	TRBD1	TRBV20-1	CSARVQGETQYF
TRBJ1-5	TRBD1	TRBV5-5	CASRAGTGNVFQPQHF
TRBJ1-1	NA	TRBV12-3/TRBV12-4	CASRRLGTEAFF
TRBJ1-5	NA	TRBV20-1	CSASIWFGQPQHF
TRBJ1-1	NA	TRBV15	CATSRDRGFGTEAFF
TRBJ1-2	NA	TRBV2	CATSPGEGRTNYGYTF
TRBJ2-2	NA	TRBV2	CASSGALRGTGELFF
TRBJ2-5	TRBD2	TRBV29-1	CSVEVASGALGAQYF
TRBJ2-7	TRBD2	TRBV7-9	CASRPSGRAYEQYF
TRBJ2-7	NA	TRBV7-9	CASSLGHGDYEQYF